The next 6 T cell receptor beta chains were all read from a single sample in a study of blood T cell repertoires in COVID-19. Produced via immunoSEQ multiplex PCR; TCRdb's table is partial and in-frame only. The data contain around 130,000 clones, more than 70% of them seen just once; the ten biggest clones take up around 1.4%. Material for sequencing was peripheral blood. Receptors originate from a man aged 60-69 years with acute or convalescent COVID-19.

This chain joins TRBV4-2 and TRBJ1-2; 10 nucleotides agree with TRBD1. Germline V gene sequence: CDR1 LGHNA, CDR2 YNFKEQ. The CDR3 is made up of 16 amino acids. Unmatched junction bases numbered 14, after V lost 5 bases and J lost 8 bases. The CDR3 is CASSAPGQGSFEGYTF. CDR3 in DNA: TGTGCCAGCAGCGCACCGGGACAGGGGTCCTTTGAGGGCTACACCTTC.

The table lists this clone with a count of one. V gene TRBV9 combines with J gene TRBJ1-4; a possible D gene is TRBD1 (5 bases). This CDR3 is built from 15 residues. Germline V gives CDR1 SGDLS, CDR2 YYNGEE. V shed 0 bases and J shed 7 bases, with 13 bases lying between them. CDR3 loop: CASSVGGGGGEKLFF. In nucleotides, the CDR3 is TGTGCCAGCAGCGTAGGAGGAGGCGGGGGTGAAAAACTGTTTTTT.

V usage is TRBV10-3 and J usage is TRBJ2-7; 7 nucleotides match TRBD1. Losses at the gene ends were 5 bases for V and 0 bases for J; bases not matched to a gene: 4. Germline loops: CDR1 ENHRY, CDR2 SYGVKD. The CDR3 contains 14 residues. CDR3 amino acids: CAISIRQGSYEQYF. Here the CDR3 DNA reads TGTGCCATCAGTATAAGACAGGGCTCCTACGAGCAGTACTTC.

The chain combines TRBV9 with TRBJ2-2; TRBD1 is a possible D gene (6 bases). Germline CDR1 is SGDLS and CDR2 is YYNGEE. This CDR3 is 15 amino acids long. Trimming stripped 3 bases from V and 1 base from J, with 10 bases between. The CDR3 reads CASSEQGWNTGELFF. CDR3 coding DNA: TGTGCCAGCAGCGAACAGGGTTGGAACACCGGGGAGCTGTTTTTT.

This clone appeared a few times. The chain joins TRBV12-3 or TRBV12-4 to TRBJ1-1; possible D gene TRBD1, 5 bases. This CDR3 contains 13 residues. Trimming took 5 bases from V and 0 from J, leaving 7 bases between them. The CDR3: CASSPRVNTEAFF. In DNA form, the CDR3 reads TGTGCCAGCAGTCCCAGGGTGAACACTGAAGCTTTCTTT.

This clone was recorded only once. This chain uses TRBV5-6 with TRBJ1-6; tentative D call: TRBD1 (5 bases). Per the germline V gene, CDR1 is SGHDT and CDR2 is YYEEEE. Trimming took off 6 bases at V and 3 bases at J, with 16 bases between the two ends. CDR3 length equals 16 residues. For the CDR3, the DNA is TGTGCCAGCAAGGCGGGGACGGGACGCTATAATTCACCCCTCCACTTT. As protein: CASKAGTGRYNSPLHF.